The rows below give T cell receptor beta chains drawn from one sample of a study of PD-1 blockade in classical Hodgkin lymphoma. Sequencing was performed with immunoSEQ multiplex PCR; in TCRdb, only in-frame clones are kept and a portion is missing. The sample shows over 11,000 clones, 75% to 85% of them seen only once. Sequencing was performed on peripheral blood mononuclear cells (PBMCs), taken before the second cycle of nivolumab. These receptors were collected from a human donor with classical Hodgkin lymphoma. The CDR3 runs from the conserved cysteine through the conserved F or W. Fields, in order: clone size, D gene, J gene, CDR3 length, V gene, CDR3 protein, CDR3 DNA. D genes are given only for firm matches. Only some rows state a clone size, as once, few, many or a class for expanded clones.

>.|TRBD1|TRBJ1-2|13|TRBV28
CASSLGDSYGYTF
TGTGCCAGCAGTTTAGGGGACAGCTATGGCTACACCTTC
>.|TRBD1|TRBJ1-2|15|TRBV27
CASSLSSHRGYGYTF
TGTGCCAGCAGTTTATCGAGTCACAGGGGGTATGGCTACACCTTC
>few|.|TRBJ2-7|13|TRBV5-1
CASSLVGSYEQYF
TGCGCCAGCAGCTTGGTGGGCTCCTACGAGCAGTACTTC
>.|.|TRBJ1-4|15|TRBV4-2
CASSQDGQSNEKLFF
TGTGCCAGCAGCCAAGATGGTCAGAGTAATGAAAAACTGTTTTTT
>.|.|TRBJ2-3|12|TRBV5-6
CASSGPTDTQYF
TGTGCCAGCAGCGGCCCCACAGATACGCAGTATTTT
>.|TRBD1|TRBJ1-5|14|TRBV11-2
CASSPGQGSQPQHF
TGTGCCAGCAGCCCGGGACAGGGAAGCCAGCCCCAGCATTTT
>.|.|TRBJ2-3|14|TRBV27
CASSPSGGGDTQYF
TGTGCCAGCAGTCCAAGTGGCGGAGGGGATACGCAGTATTTT
>.|.|TRBJ1-2|13|TRBV7-9
CASSPSGGYGYTF
TGTGCCAGCAGCCCCTCGGGAGGCTATGGCTACACCTTC
>.|TRBD1|TRBJ2-1|14|TRBV6-6
CASTRQGAYNEQFF
TGTGCCAGCACCCGACAGGGAGCCTACAATGAGCAGTTCTTC
>few|.|TRBJ2-3|16|TRBV7-3
CASSQAGGASTDTQYF
TGTGCCAGCAGCCAAGCGGGCGGGGCGAGCACAGATACGCAGTATTTT
>few|.|TRBJ1-5|13|TRBV19
CASSITANQPQHF
TGTGCCAGTAGTATTACAGCTAATCAGCCCCAGCATTTT
>.|TRBD2|TRBJ2-3|18|TRBV9
CASSVTSGGPGGPDTQYF
TGTGCCAGCAGCGTGACTAGCGGGGGCCCTGGGGGTCCAGATACGCAGTATTTT
>.|.|TRBJ1-3|15|TRBV10-3
CAISAGAVSGNTIYF
TGTGCCATCAGTGCCGGGGCCGTCTCAGGAAACACCATATATTTT
>.|.|TRBJ1-2|14|TRBV7-2
CASSLGLLNYGYTF
TGTGCCAGCAGCTTAGGGCTCTTGAACTATGGCTACACCTTC
>once|.|TRBJ2-2|13|TRBV7-8
CASSLWDTGELFF
TGTGCCAGCAGCTTATGGGACACCGGGGAGCTGTTTTTT
>.|TRBD2|TRBJ2-7|14|TRBV27
CASRLAGGTYEQYF
TGTGCCAGCAGACTTGCGGGGGGTACCTACGAGCAGTACTTC
>.|.|TRBJ2-7|15|TRBV4-1
CASSQNGAPFGEQYF
TGCGCCAGCAGCCAAAACGGCGCCCCGTTTGGCGAGCAGTACTTC
>.|.|TRBJ2-2|12|TRBV4-1
CASSRPTGELFF
TGCGCCAGCAGCCGACCCACCGGGGAGCTGTTTTTT
>.|.|TRBJ1-5|16|TRBV21-1
CASSKAHRGGNQPQHF
TGTGCCAGCAGCAAAGCGCACAGGGGAGGCAATCAGCCCCAGCATTTT
>.|TRBD1|TRBJ1-1|18|TRBV9
CASSAPPGQGNVNTEAFF
TGTGCCAGCAGCGCCCCCCCGGGACAGGGGAACGTGAACACTGAAGCTTTCTTT
>few|.|TRBJ2-3|13|TRBV7-2
CASATGNKDTQYF
TGTGCCAGCGCCACAGGGAATAAAGATACGCAGTATTTT
>once|TRBD2|TRBJ2-7|17|TRBV18
CASSPLPPAGGLYEQYF
TGTGCCAGCTCACCTCTCCCTCCAGCGGGGGGTTTATACGAGCAGTACTTC
>.|TRBD1|TRBJ1-6|13|TRBV7-3
CASSLGGGGPLHF
TGTGCCAGCAGCTTAGGAGGGGGCGGTCCCCTCCACTTT
>.|.|TRBJ2-2|13|TRBV2
CASSLQRTGELFF
TGTGCCAGCTCGTTACAGCGTACCGGGGAGCTGTTTTTT
>.|TRBD1|TRBJ1-6|15|TRBV5-1
CASSLEGQGASPLHF
TGCGCCAGCAGCTTGGAAGGACAGGGGGCTTCACCCCTCCACTTT
>.|.|TRBJ2-2|14|TRBV19
CASMWGANTGELFF
TGTGCCAGTATGTGGGGGGCAAACACCGGGGAGCTGTTTTTT
>.|.|TRBJ2-7|14|TRBV9
CASSVRTFLYEQYF
TGTGCCAGCAGCGTCAGGACCTTCCTCTACGAGCAGTACTTC
>once|TRBD1|TRBJ1-6|16|TRBV2
CASRKATGGAWSPLHF
TGTGCCAGCAGGAAAGCTACAGGGGGCGCTTGGTCACCCCTCCACTTT
>.|.|TRBJ2-5|15|TRBV7-2
CASSLAPALLETQYF
TGTGCCAGCAGCTTAGCCCCAGCCCTCCTAGAGACCCAGTACTTC
>.|.|TRBJ2-5|15|TRBV11-1
CASSFAGARQETQYF
TGTGCCAGCAGCTTCGCAGGGGCAAGACAAGAGACCCAGTACTTC
>.|TRBD2|TRBJ2-3|14|TRBV4-2
CASSQGTSSLPQYF
TGTGCCAGCAGCCAAGGGACTAGTTCCCTTCCGCAGTATTTT
>.|TRBD1|TRBJ2-3|16|TRBV7-2
CASSKTGTGVRDTQYF
TGTGCCAGCAGCAAGACCGGGACAGGGGTCAGAGATACGCAGTATTTT